This TCR beta chain derives from a study of shared clonotypes between healthy human individuals. Deletions cut 4 bases from V and 8 bases from J, with 20 bases between. Germline lookup yields CDR1 GTSNPN and CDR2 SVGIG (reference sequence). The CDR3 extends over 14 amino acids. Genomic DNA of each subset was evenly split across several immunoSEQ plates. Method: immunoSEQ multiplex PCR; TCRdb's copy keeps in-frame clones and lacks some. The sample carries 200,000 to 250,000 clones, 65% recorded once. This sequence joins TRBV30 and TRBJ1-2; a possible D gene is TRBD1 (6 bases). The specimen was memory CD4+ T cells sorted from blood. Subset here: CD45RA-negative fraction. The sequence was obtained from a man aged 25-45 years in good health. The CDR3 DNA is TGTGCCTGGAACGGAGGGCCGCCAGGGGTCGGCTACACCTTC. The encoded protein is CAWNGGPPGVGYTF.